This note documents a single TCR beta chain sequence. This entry belongs to a study of blood T cell repertoires in COVID-19. The length of the CDR3 is 11 residues. Germline assignment: CDR1 DFQATT and CDR2 SNEGSKA (reference sequence). Trimming took 6 bases from V and 6 from J, leaving 12 bases between them. Sequenced by immunoSEQ multiplex PCR; TCRdb stores in-frame clones only, minus some. The top ten clones hold approximately 2.4% of a sample with about 270,000 clones, about nine tenths of them seen once. The clonotype originates from a woman aged 18 to 35 who had recovered from COVID-19. The chain carries TRBV20-1 and TRBJ2-7; no firm D call. Sequencing input: PBMCs or T cells enriched from blood (not recorded which). The CDR3 spells CSATDKPEQYF. In DNA, the CDR3 is TGCAGTGCCACAGACAAACCCGAGCAGTACTTC.